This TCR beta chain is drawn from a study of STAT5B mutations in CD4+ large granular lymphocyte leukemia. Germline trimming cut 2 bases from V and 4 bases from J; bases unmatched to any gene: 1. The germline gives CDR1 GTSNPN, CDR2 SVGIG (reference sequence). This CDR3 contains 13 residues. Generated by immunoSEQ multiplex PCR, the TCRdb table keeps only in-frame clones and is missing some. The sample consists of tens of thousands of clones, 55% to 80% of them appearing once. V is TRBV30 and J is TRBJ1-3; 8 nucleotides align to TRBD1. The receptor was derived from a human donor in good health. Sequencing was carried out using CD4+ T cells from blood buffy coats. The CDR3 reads CAWSRDRGNTIYF. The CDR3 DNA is TGTGCCTGGAGTCGGGACAGGGGAAACACCATATATTTT.